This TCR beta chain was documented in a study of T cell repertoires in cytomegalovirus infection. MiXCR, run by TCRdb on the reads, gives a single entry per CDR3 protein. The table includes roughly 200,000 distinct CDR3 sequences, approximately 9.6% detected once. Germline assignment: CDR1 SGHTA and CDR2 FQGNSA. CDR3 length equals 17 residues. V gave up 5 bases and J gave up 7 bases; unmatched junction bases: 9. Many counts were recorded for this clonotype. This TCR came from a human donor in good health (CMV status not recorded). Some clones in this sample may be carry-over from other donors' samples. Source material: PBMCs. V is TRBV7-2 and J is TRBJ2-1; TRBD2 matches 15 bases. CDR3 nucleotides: TGTGCCAGCAGCCGCTGGACTAGCGGGAGGGCCGAAAATGAGCAGTTCTTC. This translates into CASSRWTSGRAENEQFF.